The 16 T cell receptor beta chains presented below share a single source sample, sequenced in a study of neurological immune-mediated disorders. TCRdb re-called the 5' RACE reads through MiXCR, storing one row per CDR3 protein. The sample consists of about 46,000 distinct CDR3 sequences, about 2% of them appearing once. Input material: PBMCs. The receptors originated from a woman between 40 and 55 years old with multiple sclerosis.

The rearrangement links TRBV12-2 to TRBJ1-5; TRBD1 was called by the table and not checked on the DNA. TRBV12-2 is assigned pseudogene status. The CDR3 covers 16 residues. The CDR3 sequence: CASRSGDRGSNQPQHF. DNA for the CDR3: TGTGCAAGTCGCTCGGGAGACAGGGGGAGCAATCAGCCCCAGCATTTT.

This clonotype showed up many times. CDR3 nucleotide sequence: TGCGCCAGCAGCTTGTTAGGGGCGAGCACAGATACGCAGTATTTT. Translating gives CASSLLGASTDTQYF. The J gene is TRBJ2-3, the V gene TRBV5-1; D may be TRBD1 (5 bases). Germline V gene lookup returns CDR1 SGHRS and CDR2 YFSETQ. This CDR3 spans 15 amino acids. Deletions cut 1 base from V and 0 bases from J, with 9 bases between.

The sample holds many counts of this clonotype. V is TRBV3-1 and J is TRBJ1-5; D is uncertain. The germline V and J ends were trimmed by 0 bases and 6 bases, with 12 bases remaining between them. CDR1 is LGHDT, CDR2 YNNKEL, per germline (reference sequence). The length of the CDR3 is 15 residues. CDR3 sequence reads: CASSQDLSGLQPQHF. The CDR3 DNA reads TGTGCCAGCAGCCAAGACCTCAGCGGTCTTCAGCCCCAGCATTTT.

This clonotype was picked up many times. V is TRBV27 and J is TRBJ1-5; weak D call: TRBD1 (6 bases). The CDR3 covers 15 residues. V was pared by 6 bases and J by 1 base, with 13 bases between. Germline values: CDR1 MNHEY, CDR2 SMNVEV (reference sequence). CDR3 sequence reads: CASREGQGSNQPQHF. CDR3 DNA: TGTGCCAGCAGAGAGGGGCAGGGGAGCAATCAGCCCCAGCATTTT.

A note on this clonotype: At one end the junction does not follow the germline gene, possibly because of a read error. The V call is TRBV7-8, the J call TRBJ1-4, with 8 bases matching TRBD1. The CDR3 covers 15 residues. Germline-derived CDR1 and CDR2 are SGHVS and FQNEAQ. The CDR3 DNA reads TGTGCCAGCAGGTCCCTGGACAGGGCTAATGAAACACTGTTTTTT. Its protein product is CASRSLDRANETLFF.

This clonotype was recorded at least ten times. This chain joins TRBV5-1 and TRBJ1-1; 10 positions match TRBD1. The CDR3 runs 18 residues. Trimming at V came to 4 bases and at J to 1 base, leaving 13 bases not matched to a gene. Germline V CDR1 and CDR2: SGHRS, YFSETQ. CDR3 in amino acids: CASSRGRQGARWNTEAFF. The DNA for the CDR3 is TGCGCCAGCAGCCGAGGGCGACAGGGGGCAAGATGGAACACTGAAGCTTTCTTT.

This clonotype was picked up many times. The J gene is TRBJ1-1, the V gene TRBV20-1; TRBD1 aligns across 7 bases. This CDR3 region has 16 residues. Trimming cost V 0 bases and J 4 bases; bases outside gene matches: 11. Germline V gene data show CDR1 as DFQATT and CDR2 as SNEGSKA (reference sequence). CDR3 region: CSARDPTRGLGTEAFF. The CDR3 nucleotides are TGCAGTGCTAGAGATCCGACGAGGGGGCTGGGCACTGAAGCTTTCTTT.

This clonotype was seen many times. One end of the junction fails to match germline, which may point to a read error. The chain is built from TRBV4-1 and TRBJ1-2; 8 bases match TRBD1. CDR1 is MGHRA, CDR2 YSYEKL, per germline. This CDR3 spans 14 amino acids. The CDR3 is CASSEEGQGYGYTF. CDR3 sequence (DNA): TGCGCCAGCAGCGAAGAAGGACAGGGCTATGGCTACACCTTC.

This clonotype was recorded at least ten times. The chain couples TRBV20-1 to TRBJ2-5; 7 nucleotides line up with TRBD1. Trimming removed 5 bases from V and 4 bases from J; junction bases left unmatched: 10. Germline CDR1 and CDR2: DFQATT and SNEGSKA (reference sequence). This CDR3 is built from 14 residues. CDR3 amino acids: CSARPTGRPETQYF. The CDR3 region has the DNA TGCAGTGCTCGACCGACAGGGCGACCAGAGACCCAGTACTTC.

In this sample, this clonotype turned up many times. This chain uses TRBV18 with TRBJ2-2; D remains unclear. This CDR3 contains 15 residues. Germline assignment: CDR1 KGHSH and CDR2 LQKENI. V was pared by 3 bases and J by 0 bases, with 8 bases between. The CDR3: CASSPSYTNTGELFF. Written as DNA, the CDR3 is TGTGCCAGCTCACCCTCCTACACGAACACCGGGGAGCTGTTTTTT. Full variable domain (missing parts from reference TRBV18 and TRBJ2-2): NAGVMQNPRHLVRRRGQEARLRCSPMKGHSHVYWYRQLPEEGLKFMVYLQKENIIDESGMPKERFSAEFPKEGPSILRIQQVVRGDSAAYFCASSPSYTNTGELFFGEGSRLTVL.

This clonotype appeared many times. The CDR3, as DNA: TGTGCCAGCAGTCCTGGGACCGCGAATGAAGCTTTCTTT. Its protein is CASSPGTANEAFF. The J gene is TRBJ1-1, the V gene TRBV5-6; TRBD1 is a possible D gene (5 bases). V lost 5 bases and J lost 7, with 15 bases in between. Germline CDR1 SGHDT, CDR2 YYEEEE. The CDR3 is 13 residues long.

This clonotype showed up many times. J is TRBJ2-3 and V is TRBV20-1; 9 bases fit TRBD2. The CDR3 runs to 14 residues. In germline, CDR1 is DFQATT, CDR2 SNEGSKA (reference sequence). V was clipped by 4 bases and J by 4 bases; unmatched bases: 6. Written as DNA, the CDR3 is TGCAGTGCTAACTTAGCGGGGGTCCCAGATACGCAGTATTTT. Translated, it gives CSANLAGVPDTQYF.

This clonotype has at least ten counts. The rearrangement uses TRBV18 and TRBJ1-2; D may be TRBD1 (5 bases). There are 15 residues in the CDR3. Trimming pared 3 bases from V and 4 bases from J, leaving 15 bases between. Germline values: CDR1 KGHSH, CDR2 LQKENI. The CDR3 region is CASSPGEGGSYGYTF. In DNA, the CDR3 is TGTGCCAGCTCACCGGGGGAGGGTGGCTCCTATGGCTACACCTTC.

In this sample, this clonotype turned up many times. A single base separates this from a much larger clone, so it may be a read error. No conserved phenylalanine or tryptophan is present at the end of the CDR3, so a read error is the likely explanation. The CDR3: CASRTQETQYC. The CDR3 DNA is TGTGCCAGCAGGACCCAAGAGACCCAGTACTGC. The chain is built from TRBV7-9 and TRBJ2-5; no reliable D call. The CDR3 has 11 amino acids. Trimming stripped 6 bases from V and 1 base from J, with 3 bases between. Germline values: CDR1 SEHNR, CDR2 FQNEAQ (reference sequence).

This clonotype was found many times. The V and J genes are TRBV5-1 and TRBJ2-5, with D perhaps TRBD1 (5 bases). This CDR3 spans 14 amino acids. CDR1 and CDR2 (germline): SGHRS, YFSETQ. V lost 1 base and J lost 5, with 12 bases in between. The CDR3 coding sequence is TGCGCCAGCAGCTTGCTAGACCCAGGGGAGACCCAGTACTTC. Protein: CASSLLDPGETQYF.

This clonotype was observed at least ten times. This chain uses TRBV20-1 with TRBJ2-3; D uncertain. The V gene lost 5 bases and the J gene lost 2 bases, with 11 bases spanning the gap. Per the germline V gene, CDR1 is DFQATT and CDR2 is SNEGSKA (reference sequence). There are 13 residues in the CDR3. This chain's CDR3 is CSAASRFTDTQYF. The CDR3, as DNA: TGCAGTGCTGCTTCGCGATTCACAGATACGCAGTATTTT.